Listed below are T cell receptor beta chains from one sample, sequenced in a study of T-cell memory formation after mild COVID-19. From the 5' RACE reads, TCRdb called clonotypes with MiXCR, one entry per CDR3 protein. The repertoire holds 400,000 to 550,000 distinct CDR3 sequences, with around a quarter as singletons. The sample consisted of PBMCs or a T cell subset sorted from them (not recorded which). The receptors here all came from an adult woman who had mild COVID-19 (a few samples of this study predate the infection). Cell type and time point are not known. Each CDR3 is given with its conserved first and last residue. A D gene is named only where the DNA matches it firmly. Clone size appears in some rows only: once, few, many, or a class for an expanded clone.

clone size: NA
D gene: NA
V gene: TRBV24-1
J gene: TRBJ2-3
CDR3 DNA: TGTGCCACCAGAAGTACCGGGTCCACAGATACGCAGTATTTT
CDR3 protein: CATRSTGSTDTQYF

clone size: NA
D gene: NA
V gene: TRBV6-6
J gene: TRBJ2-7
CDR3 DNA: TGTGCCAGCACCGACCCTGCCGACTACGAGCAGTACTTC
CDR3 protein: CASTDPADYEQYF

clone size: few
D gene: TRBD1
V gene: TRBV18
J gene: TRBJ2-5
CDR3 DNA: TGTGCCAGCTCATGGACAGGTCCGTCCAGGGAGACCCAGTACTTC
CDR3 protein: CASSWTGPSRETQYF

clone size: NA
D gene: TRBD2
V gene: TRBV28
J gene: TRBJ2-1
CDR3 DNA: TGTGCCAGCAGCTACCCCGCGGGAGCGGACCTTAAGAATAACTACAATGAGCAGTTCTTC
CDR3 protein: CASSYPAGADLKNNYNEQFF

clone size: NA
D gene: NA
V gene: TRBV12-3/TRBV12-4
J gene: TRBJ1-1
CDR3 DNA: TGTGCCAGCAGGGGACCTGAAGGCACTGAAGCTTTCTTT
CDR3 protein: CASRGPEGTEAFF

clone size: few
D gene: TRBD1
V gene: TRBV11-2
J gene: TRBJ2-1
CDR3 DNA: TGTGCCAGCAGACTCGGGACAGGGATCGCCTATGAGCAGTTCTTC
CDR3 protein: CASRLGTGIAYEQFF

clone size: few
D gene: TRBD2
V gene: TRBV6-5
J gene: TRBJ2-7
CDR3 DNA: TGTGCCAGCAGTTACAGGCGGGAGGGGCAGTACTTC
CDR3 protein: CASSYRREGQYF

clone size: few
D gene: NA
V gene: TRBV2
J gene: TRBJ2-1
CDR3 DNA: TGTGCCAGCAGAGGGACTGGGGTAGGCAATGAGCAGTTCTTC
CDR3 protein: CASRGTGVGNEQFF

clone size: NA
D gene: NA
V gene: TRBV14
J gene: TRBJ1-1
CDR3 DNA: TGTGCCAGCAGCCAACGGGGCATAAACACTGAAGCTTTCTTT
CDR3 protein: CASSQRGINTEAFF

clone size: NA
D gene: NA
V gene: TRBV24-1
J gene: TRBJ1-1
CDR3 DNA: TGTGCCACCAGTGGCGGCTCCCTTGAAGCTTTCTTT
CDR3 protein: CATSGGSLEAFF

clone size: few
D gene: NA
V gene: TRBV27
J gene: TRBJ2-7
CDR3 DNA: TGTGCCAGCAGTACGCGCAGGGAACCCTCCTACGAGCAGTACTTC
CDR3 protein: CASSTRREPSYEQYF